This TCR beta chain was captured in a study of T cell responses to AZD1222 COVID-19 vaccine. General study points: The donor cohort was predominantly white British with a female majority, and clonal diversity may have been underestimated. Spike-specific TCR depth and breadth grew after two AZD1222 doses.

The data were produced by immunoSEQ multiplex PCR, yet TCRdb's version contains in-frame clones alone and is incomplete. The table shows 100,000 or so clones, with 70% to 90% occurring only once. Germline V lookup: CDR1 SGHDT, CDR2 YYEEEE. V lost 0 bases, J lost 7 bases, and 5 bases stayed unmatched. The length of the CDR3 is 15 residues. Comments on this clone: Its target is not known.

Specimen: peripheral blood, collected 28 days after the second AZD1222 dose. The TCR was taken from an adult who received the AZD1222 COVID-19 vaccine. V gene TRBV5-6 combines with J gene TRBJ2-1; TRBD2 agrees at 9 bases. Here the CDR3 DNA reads TGTGCCAGCAGCTTGGCTAGCGGGAAAGGAAATGAGCAGTTCTTC. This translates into CASSLASGKGNEQFF.